This entry features one TCR beta chain sequence. The clone's antigen remains unknown. Per-base quality was not reported, and no clone a single base away is much larger than it. Within the sample, other DNA sequences also encode this same CDR3. The record originates from a study of blood T cell repertoires in COVID-19 (dated by TCRdb to the early 2020s). At the level of the whole study: The collaborator samples originated in the United States, Italy and Spain and spanned the acute and convalescent phases of COVID-19. The prospective study material was composed of cDNA or gDNA derived from T cells, B-cell-depleted T cells, or PBMCs. Deeply sampled blood TCRbeta repertoires from subjects exposed to, actively infected with, or recovered from COVID-19 were included in the dataset. The repertoires were made available in a free public database intended to serve as a resource for research on the immune response to SARS-CoV-2. Samples came from the ongoing ImmuneRACE study (first 160 participants) plus 1,254 subjects from 6 global collaborators. The sample metadata nearly always contained a de-identified subject ID, COVID-19 status, age in years and sex. Where available, HLA class I and class II types were obtained from metadata supplied by the sample provider rather than from assay-based typing.

TCRbeta CDR3 regions were amplified from genomic DNA using the immunoSEQ Assay, a bias-controlled multiplex PCR. Per the authors' processing: Nucleated cell counts per sample were estimated from amplification of reference gene primers within the assay. Sequence reads were collapsed and filtered to measure the absolute abundance of every unique TCRbeta CDR3 rearrangement. Productive Simpson clonality was computed per sample as the square root of Simpson's diversity index over productive rearrangements. The immuneACCESS repertoire file appears here via TCRdb, limited to in-frame rearrangements. These files lack a portion of the clones; in checked studies, under half of the deficit traces to unresolved V genes, and the cause of the others is not known. The V and J calls and clone size are taken from that table; D and trimming were inferred from the DNA. Within this sample are hundreds of thousands of clones, with around nine tenths of them counted one time only. About 6.7% of the sample comes from the top ten.

Broad study findings and their caveats: The quantity of clinical and demographic metadata differed by source and by participant and was supplied without curation.

In Seattle, one collaborating source enrolled patients while the infection was active and tracked those patients longitudinally over the course of disease. Each collaborating institution followed its own protocols to collect whole blood in K2EDTA tubes. For TCRbeta analysis, collaborator samples were shipped as frozen whole blood, as isolated PBMCs, or as DNA extracted from either sample type. Sequenced sample: peripheral blood. This receptor was obtained from a woman in her 70s with COVID-19, enrolled during active disease.

CDR3 region: CASSPGGAVTDTQYF. The sequenced DNA is TGTGCCAGCTCACCTGGGGGGGCAGTGACAGATACGCAGTATTTT. In this chain, TRBV18 is recombined with TRBJ2-3; a tentative D match to TRBD2 spans 7 bases. Trimming at the junction amounts to 3 bases on V and 3 bases on J, and the germline ends lie 13 bases apart. The cysteine opens and the phenylalanine closes a CDR3 of 15 amino acids. The CDR3 DNA has 45 bases and is translated from base 1. CDR1 and CDR2 (KGHSH, LQKENI) derive from the germline V gene.